These 23 T cell receptor beta chains originate from one sample sequenced in a study of cytomegalovirus exposure and HLA in healthy donors. PCR involved 60 Vbeta and 13 Jbeta primers. This table comes from immunoSEQ multiplex PCR, and its TCRdb copy is limited to in-frame clones, with some not included. This table holds fewer than 150,000 clones, 65% to 80% found once. The specimen was PBMCs. The receptors were gathered from a man aged 40-49 years in good health and CMV-seropositive.

The chain couples TRBV15 to TRBJ1-5; 8 bases match TRBD1. The CDR3 totals 15 residues. J was trimmed by 4 bases and V by 5 bases; bases with no gene match: 7. Germline assignment: CDR1 LNHNV and CDR2 YYDKDF (reference sequence). Here the CDR3 DNA reads TGTGCCACCAGCCCAAGGACAGGGCCTAATCAGCCCCAGCATTTT. It codes for CATSPRTGPNQPQHF. Full variable domain (remainder filled in from reference TRBV15 and TRBJ1-5): DAMVIQNPRYQVTQFGKPVTLSCSQTLNHNVMYWYQQKSSQAPKLLFHYYDKDFNNEADTPDNFQSRRPNTSFCFLDIRSPGLGDTAMYLCATSPRTGPNQPQHFGDGTRLSIL.

The chain uses TRBV5-1 and TRBJ1-1; perhaps TRBD1 as D (5 bases). V was clipped by 0 bases and J by 0 bases, with 9 bases between them. Germline lookup yields CDR1 SGHRS and CDR2 YFSETQ. This CDR3 is 15 amino acids long. The DNA of the CDR3 is TGCGCCAGCAGCTTGGAACCAGGGATGAACACTGAAGCTTTCTTT. It translates to CASSLEPGMNTEAFF. The full variable domain, completed using reference TRBV5-1 and TRBJ1-1, is KAGVTQTPRYLIKTRGQQVTLSCSPISGHRSVSWYQQTPGQGLQFLFEYFSETQRNKGNFPGRFSGRQFSNSRSEMNVSTLELGDSALYLCASSLEPGMNTEAFFGQGTRLTVV.

The chain has TRBV7-9 and TRBJ2-1, with D tentatively TRBD2 (5 bases). The CDR3 runs to 13 residues. Germline assignment: CDR1 SEHNR and CDR2 FQNEAQ (reference sequence). V was shortened by 3 bases and J by 5 bases, with 8 bases between the two germline ends. The CDR3 is CASSLNGDNEQFF. DNA for the CDR3: TGTGCCAGCAGCTTGAACGGGGACAATGAGCAGTTCTTC.

This clone was picked up a small number of times. The chain couples TRBV15 to TRBJ1-1; 7 nucleotides match TRBD1. CDR1 is LNHNV, CDR2 YYDKDF, per germline (reference sequence). The CDR3 has 14 residues. The V gene end was trimmed by 5 bases and the J gene end by 4 bases; junction bases not matched to a gene: 7. The CDR3 DNA reads as TGTGCCACCAGCGGGTACAGGGGAAGCACTGAAGCTTTCTTT. Its translation is CATSGYRGSTEAFF. The full variable domain, in which reference TRBV15 and TRBJ1-1 provide the parts outside the CDR3, is DAMVIQNPRYQVTQFGKPVTLSCSQTLNHNVMYWYQQKSSQAPKLLFHYYDKDFNNEADTPDNFQSRRPNTSFCFLDIRSPGLGDTAMYLCATSGYRGSTEAFFGQGTRLTVV.

The rearrangement links TRBV6-1 to TRBJ1-6; tentatively, D is TRBD1 (5 bases). The V end lost 1 base, the J end lost 7 bases, and 17 bases lay between the germline ends. The CDR3 covers 17 residues. Germline V lookup: CDR1 MNHNS, CDR2 SASEGT. The CDR3 is CASSEDPRRGWNSPLHF. CDR3 in DNA: TGTGCCAGCAGTGAAGACCCAAGGCGGGGGTGGAATTCACCCCTCCACTTT.

This clone was seen only once. The gene calls are TRBV7-9 and TRBJ1-1; D gene ambiguous. The germline gives CDR1 SEHNR, CDR2 FQNEAQ (reference sequence). Trimming cost V 8 bases and J 1 base, with 8 bases left between them. The CDR3 runs 12 residues. CDR3 DNA sequence: TGTGCCAGCGGTGGGAGGAACACTGAAGCTTTCTTT. It translates to CASGGRNTEAFF.

This rearrangement joins TRBV2 to TRBJ2-7; no definite D call. V was pared by 0 bases and J by 3 bases, with 12 bases between. From germline, CDR1 is SNHLY and CDR2 FYNNEI. This CDR3 has 15 amino acids. CDR3 nucleotide sequence: TGTGCCAGCAGTGAAGCGGCAGGCGAAATCTACGAGCAGTACTTC. It is translated as CASSEAAGEIYEQYF.

In this sample, this clone turned up once. The J gene is TRBJ1-2, the V gene TRBV7-9; TRBD1 matches at 7 bases. Germline V gene data show CDR1 as SEHNR and CDR2 as FQNEAQ (reference sequence). The junction had 13 bases not matched to a gene; V was cut back by 5 bases and J by 4 bases. CDR3 length: 16 amino acids. The DNA for the CDR3 is TGTGCCAGCAGCAAAGCCAGTTTACAGGGGACCTATGGCTACACCTTC. Translated, it gives CASSKASLQGTYGYTF. Based on the CDR3 plus reference TRBV7-9 and TRBJ1-2, the full variable domain is DTGVSQNPRHKITKRGQNVTFRCDPISEHNRLYWYRQTLGQGPEFLTYFQNEAQLEKSRLLSDRFSAERPKGSFSTLEIQRTEQGDSAMYLCASSKASLQGTYGYTFGSGTRLTVV.

This chain uses TRBV10-1 with TRBJ2-5, with 8 bases identical to TRBD2. With V trimmed by 4 bases and J by 1 base, 17 bases remained unmatched. The CDR3 sequence is 19 residues long. Germline V lookup: CDR1 WNHNN, CDR2 SYGVQD (reference sequence). CDR3 coding DNA: TGCGCCAGCAGTGCAATCACTAGCGGAGCTAATATCTTCCAAGAGACCCAGTACTTC. This encodes CASSAITSGANIFQETQYF.

V is TRBV6-5 and J is TRBJ2-2; 9 nucleotides match TRBD2. V lost 0 bases and J lost 6; bases outside the gene matches: 5. This CDR3 contains 16 residues. The germline CDR1 and CDR2 sequences are MNHEY and SVGAGI. The CDR3 spells CASSYSRVAGAGELFF. In nucleotides, the CDR3 is TGTGCCAGCAGTTACTCGAGGGTAGCGGGAGCCGGGGAGCTGTTTTTT.

V and J are TRBV9 and TRBJ2-7; D perhaps matches TRBD2 (5 bases). CDR1 is SGDLS, CDR2 YYNGEE, per germline. Trimming cost V 0 bases and J 3 bases, with 10 bases left between them. CDR3 length: 14 residues. CDR3 protein: CASSVAPGNYEQYF. The CDR3 nucleotides are TGTGCCAGCAGCGTAGCCCCGGGGAACTACGAGCAGTACTTC.

J is TRBJ1-1 and V is TRBV10-3, with D unresolved. Germline V gives CDR1 ENHRY, CDR2 SYGVKD. Trimming removed 5 bases at V and 3 bases at J, with 7 bases between. The CDR3 consists of 12 residues. The chain's CDR3 is CAISSGDTEAFF. In DNA, the CDR3 is TGTGCCATCAGTAGCGGGGACACTGAAGCTTTCTTT.

This clone was seen just once. This chain joins TRBV6-1 and TRBJ2-7; D uncertain. The CDR3 totals 13 residues. The germline V gene has CDR1 MNHNS and CDR2 SASEGT. V lost 5 bases and J 1 base, leaving 9 bases between the germline ends. The CDR3 is CASSLSASYEQYF. The CDR3 DNA reads as TGTGCCAGCAGTCTCTCCGCGTCCTACGAGCAGTACTTC.

This clone appeared a few times. This rearrangement joins TRBV7-3 to TRBJ2-3; D might be TRBD1 (5 bases). The V and J ends lost 8 bases and 3 bases respectively, with 12 bases between them. Germline loops: CDR1 SGHTA, CDR2 FQGTGA. The CDR3 has 13 residues. In DNA form, the CDR3 reads TGTGCCAGCGGGTTCTCAGGGACAGATACGCAGTATTTT. Translated: CASGFSGTDTQYF. Using reference TRBV7-3 and TRBJ2-3 for the parts outside the CDR3, the full variable domain is GAGVSQTPSNKVTEKGKYVELRCDPISGHTALYWYRQSLGQGPEFLIYFQGTGAADDSGLPNDRFFAVRPEGSVSTLKIQRTERGDSAVYLCASGFSGTDTQYFGPGTRLTVL.

The rearrangement joins TRBV7-8 to TRBJ2-2, with unresolved D. Trimming shortened V by 5 bases and J by 0 bases, and 10 bases separated the two germline ends. This CDR3 contains 15 residues. CDR1 is SGHVS, CDR2 FQNEAQ, per germline. CDR3 amino acids: CASSLVSANTGELFF. CDR3 nucleotides: TGTGCCAGCAGCCTAGTTAGTGCGAACACCGGGGAGCTGTTTTTT.

The rearrangement joins TRBV5-1 to TRBJ2-7; 8 bases align to TRBD1. CDR3 length: 15 amino acids. V was clipped by 3 bases and J by 5 bases; unmatched bases: 10. The germline gives CDR1 SGHRS, CDR2 YFSETQ. CDR3 DNA sequence: TGCGCCAGCAGCTCCGGACAGGGCGTTATCCACGAGCAGTACTTC. Translating gives CASSSGQGVIHEQYF.

The chain carries TRBV30 and TRBJ1-5, with D possibly being TRBD1 (5 bases). Germline assignment: CDR1 GTSNPN and CDR2 SVGIG (reference sequence). V shed 5 bases and J shed 2 bases, with 13 bases lying between them. This CDR3 is 14 amino acids long. DNA of the CDR3: TGTGCCTGGGGTTTTGGGGGGGGCAATCAGCCCCAGCATTTT. Encoded protein: CAWGFGGGNQPQHF.

As regards this clone: This same CDR3 is encoded by further DNA sequences in the sample. CDR3 region: CASRLAGNNEQFF. Here the CDR3 DNA reads TGTGCCAGCCGACTAGCGGGAAACAATGAGCAGTTCTTC. The chain carries TRBV2 and TRBJ2-1; 11 bases fit TRBD2. V shed 8 bases and J 5 bases; nucleotides not matched to a gene: 2. CDR1 SNHLY and CDR2 FYNNEI come from the germline V gene. This CDR3 has 13 residues.

This clone was observed a few times. The chain joins TRBV27 to TRBJ2-7; 11 bases fit TRBD2. V dropped 6 bases and J dropped 5; count of bases not matched to a gene: 9. CDR3 size: 15 residues. Germline-derived CDR1 and CDR2 are MNHEY and SMNVEV (reference sequence). The CDR3 nucleotides read TGTGCCAGCAGCCACGAACTAGCGGGAGTCCACGAGCAGTACTTC. Protein product: CASSHELAGVHEQYF.

The chain recombines TRBV18 with TRBJ2-2, with 11 bases fitting TRBD2. Trimming removed 0 bases from V and 8 bases from J; junction bases left unmatched: 2. Germline V lookup: CDR1 KGHSH, CDR2 LQKENI. This CDR3 has 15 amino acids. CDR3 nucleotide sequence: TGTGCCAGCTCACCACCGACTAGCGGGAAGGGGGAGCTGTTTTTT. Translated: CASSPPTSGKGELFF.

V gene TRBV5-6 combines with J gene TRBJ1-4; D uncertain. This CDR3 region has 13 residues. Germline CDR1 reads SGHDT; CDR2 reads YYEEEE. The germline V and J ends were trimmed by 3 bases and 0 bases, with 3 bases remaining between them. The CDR3 coding sequence is TGTGCCAGCAGCTCCGCAACTAATGAAAAACTGTTTTTT. It specifies CASSSATNEKLFF.

This clone came up a few times. The V and J genes are TRBV6-1 and TRBJ2-3; 9 nucleotides agree with TRBD1. The CDR3 runs to 15 residues. Germline V gives CDR1 MNHNS, CDR2 SASEGT. V was pared by 4 bases and J by 4 bases, with 6 bases of the junction left unmatched. The CDR3 region is CASSVRTGASDTQYF. CDR3 DNA: TGTGCCAGCAGTGTGCGGACAGGGGCATCAGATACGCAGTATTTT.

The chain links TRBV6-6 to TRBJ2-5; TRBD2 agrees at 9 bases. Germline V gene lookup returns CDR1 MNHNY and CDR2 SVGAGI (reference sequence). J lost 4 bases, V lost 2 bases, and 2 bases had no gene match. The CDR3 length is 14 residues. CDR3 sequence (DNA): TGTGCCAGCAGTTACGGTAGCGGGGGAGAGACCCAGTACTTC. This encodes CASSYGSGGETQYF.